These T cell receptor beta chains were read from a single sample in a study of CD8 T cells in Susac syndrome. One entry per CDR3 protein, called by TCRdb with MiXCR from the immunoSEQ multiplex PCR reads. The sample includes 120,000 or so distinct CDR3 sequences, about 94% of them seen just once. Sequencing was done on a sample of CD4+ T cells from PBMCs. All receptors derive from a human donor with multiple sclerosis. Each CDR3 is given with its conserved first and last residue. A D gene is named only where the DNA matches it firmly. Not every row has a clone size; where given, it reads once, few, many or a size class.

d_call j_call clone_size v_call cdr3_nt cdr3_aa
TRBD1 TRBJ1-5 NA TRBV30 TGTGCCTGGAGGGGACAGGGAGGGAATCAGCCCCAGCATTTT CAWRGQGGNQPQHF
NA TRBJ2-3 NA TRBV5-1 TGCGCCAGCAGCTTGGCTACGGCAGATACGCAGTATTTT CASSLATADTQYF
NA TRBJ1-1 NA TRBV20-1 TGCAGTGCTAGAGGGCAGGACACTGAAGCTTTCTTT CSARGQDTEAFF
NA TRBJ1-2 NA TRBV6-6 TGTGCCAGCAGACAAGACAGATTGCAAGGCTACACCTTC CASRQDRLQGYTF
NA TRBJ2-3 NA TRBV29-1 TGCAGCGTGGGTCTCACAGATACGCAGTATTTT CSVGLTDTQYF
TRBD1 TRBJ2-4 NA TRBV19 TGTGCCAGTAGTATAGATCTGACAGGGGTAAACATTCAGTACTTC CASSIDLTGVNIQYF
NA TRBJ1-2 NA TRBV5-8 TGTGCCAGCAACCCGCTCAAGCTTAACTATGGCTACACCTTC CASNPLKLNYGYTF
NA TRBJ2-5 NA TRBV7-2 TGTGCCAGCAGCTTAGACGAGACCCAGTACTTC CASSLDETQYF
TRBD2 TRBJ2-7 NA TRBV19 TGTGCCAGTAGCATGACTAGCGGGAGGGCCTACGAGCAGTACTTC CASSMTSGRAYEQYF
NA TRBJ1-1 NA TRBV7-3 TGTGCCAGCAGCTCCATCCCACCTGGGGGGGCAGGGGTGACTGAAGCTTTCTTT CASSSIPPGGAGVTEAFF
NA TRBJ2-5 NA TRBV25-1 TGTGCCAGCAGTGTTCTAATCGGGCCACAAGAGACCCAGTACTTC CASSVLIGPQETQYF
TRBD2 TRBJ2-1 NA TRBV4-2 TGTGCCAGCAGCCTTGACGTGGGAGGGCCGAACAATGAGCAGTTCTTC CASSLDVGGPNNEQFF
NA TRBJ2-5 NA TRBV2 TGTGCCAGCAGTGGGGGAGCCGGAGAGACCCAGTACTTC CASSGGAGETQYF
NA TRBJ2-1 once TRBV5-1 TGCGCCAGCAGGTTATCAGGGGTCCCCTACAATGAGCAGTTCTTC CASRLSGVPYNEQFF
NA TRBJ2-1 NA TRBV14 TGTGCCAGCAGCCAAGATTGGGCAGGTAGCGGAAGCGTCTCCTACAATGAGCAGTTCTTC CASSQDWAGSGSVSYNEQFF
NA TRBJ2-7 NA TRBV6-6 TGTGCCAGCAGTTACTTGGCCTCCTACGAGCAGTACTTC CASSYLASYEQYF
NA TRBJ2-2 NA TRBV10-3 TGTGCCATCCTCGAGACAGCTCTTGGGGAGCTGTTTTTT CAILETALGELFF
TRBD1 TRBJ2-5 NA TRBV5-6 TGTGCCAGCAGCTCGTCCCGGGACAGCGATGTTCAGTACTTC CASSSSRDSDVQYF
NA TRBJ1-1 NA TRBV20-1 TGCAGTGCTAGAGATACCCCAAATGGTTACACTGAAGCTTTCTTT CSARDTPNGYTEAFF
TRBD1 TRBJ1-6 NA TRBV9 TGTGCCAGCAGCTTTTCCGGGACAGGGAATTCACCCCTCCACTTT CASSFSGTGNSPLHF
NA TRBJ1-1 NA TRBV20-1 TGCAGTGCTATGCCTGGCGCTGAAGCTTTCTTT CSAMPGAEAFF
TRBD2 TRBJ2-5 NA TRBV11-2 TGTGCCAGCAGCTTAGGTTGGGTGAATTTCCCGTACGACGGGGGGCAAGAGACCCAGTACTTC CASSLGWVNFPYDGGQETQYF
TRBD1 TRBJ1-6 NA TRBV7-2 TGTGCCAGCAGCCGCGCGAATACAGGACAGGGAAATTCACCCCTCCACTTT CASSRANTGQGNSPLHF
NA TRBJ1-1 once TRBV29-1 TGCAGCGTTGGCCGGGGGGCTGCTGAAGCTTTCTTT CSVGRGAAEAFF
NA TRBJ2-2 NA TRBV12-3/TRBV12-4 TGTGCCAGCAGTCGCCTTCAGGGGACCGGGGAGCTGTTTTTT CASSRLQGTGELFF
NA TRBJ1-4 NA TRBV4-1 TGCGCCAGCAGCCAAGATCGGTGGGGCTTTGAGGAAAAACTGTTTTTT CASSQDRWGFEEKLFF
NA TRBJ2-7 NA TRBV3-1 TGTGCCAGCAGCCAAGGTGTCAGCCAAGCCCGGCAGTACTTC CASSQGVSQARQYF
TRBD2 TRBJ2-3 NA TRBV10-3 TGTGCCATCAGTAAGACTAGCGGGGGGGCCTTCACAGATACGCAGTATTTT CAISKTSGGAFTDTQYF
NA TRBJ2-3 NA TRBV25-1 TGTGCCAGCAGTGGCCTAGCTAACGCAGATACGCAGTATTTT CASSGLANADTQYF
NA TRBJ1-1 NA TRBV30 TGTGCCTGGAGTTCAAGGGTCACTGAAGCTTTCTTT CAWSSRVTEAFF
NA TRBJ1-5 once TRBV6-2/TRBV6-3 TGTGCCAGCAGTGTGGGACTGAGCAATCAGCCCCAGCATTTT CASSVGLSNQPQHF
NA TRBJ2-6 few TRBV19 TGTGCCAGTAGTATAGCGAGGATGGCTGGGGCCAACGTCCTGACTTTC CASSIARMAGANVLTF
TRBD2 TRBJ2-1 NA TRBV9 TGTGCCAGCAGCGTAGCTACTAGCGGCAATGAGCAGTTCTTC CASSVATSGNEQFF
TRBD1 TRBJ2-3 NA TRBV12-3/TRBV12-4 TGTGCCAGCACCACGACAGGGGGCCGCACAGATACGCAGTATTTT CASTTTGGRTDTQYF
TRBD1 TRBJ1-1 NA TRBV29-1 TGCAGCGTTGGAGGGACAGGGGGCACTGAAGCTTTCTTT CSVGGTGGTEAFF
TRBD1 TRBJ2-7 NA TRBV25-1 TGTGCCAGCAGTGGAGGGGGCCGGGTCGAGCAGTACTTC CASSGGGRVEQYF
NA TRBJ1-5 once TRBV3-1 TGTGCCAGCAGCCCCGGGAATAGCAATCAGCCCCAGCATTTT CASSPGNSNQPQHF
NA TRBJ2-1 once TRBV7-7 TGTGCCAGCAGCTTAGGGTTAGGGAGGCCGGATGAGCAGTTCTTC CASSLGLGRPDEQFF
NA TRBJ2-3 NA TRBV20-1 TGCAGTGCTATCCAGGACTTAACTAGCACAGATACGCAGTATTTT CSAIQDLTSTDTQYF
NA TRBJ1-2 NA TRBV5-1 TGCGCCAGCAGCCGAGGGGTCGGGGGAGCCTATGGCTACACCTTC CASSRGVGGAYGYTF
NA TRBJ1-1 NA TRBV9 TGTGCCAGCAGCGTAAGGGGAACGAAGAACACTGAAGCTTTCTTT CASSVRGTKNTEAFF
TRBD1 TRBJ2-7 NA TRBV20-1 TGCAGTGTCTTTCGTGCGGGACAGGGGAACGAGCAGTACTTC CSVFRAGQGNEQYF
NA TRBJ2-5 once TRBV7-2 TGTGCCAGCAGCCAAAGGACAATGCCTGAGACCCAGTACTTC CASSQRTMPETQYF
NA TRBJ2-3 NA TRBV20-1 TGCAGTGCTAGACAAAATTCGGGACAGCAGTATTTT CSARQNSGQQYF
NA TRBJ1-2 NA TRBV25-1 TGTGCCAGCAGTGAACCCCATCAGGCGGGCTACACCTTC CASSEPHQAGYTF
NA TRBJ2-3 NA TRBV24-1 TGTGCCACCTCAGGGGAAGGATACGCAGATACGCAGTATTTT CATSGEGYADTQYF
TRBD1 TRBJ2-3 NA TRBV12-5 TGTGCTAGTGGTTCCCCACAGGGGGGCCTCACAGATACGCAGTATTTT CASGSPQGGLTDTQYF
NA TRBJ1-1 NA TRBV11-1 TGTGCCAGCAGCCCAGATCCGGGGGCCCCTGGAACTGAAGCTTTCTTT CASSPDPGAPGTEAFF
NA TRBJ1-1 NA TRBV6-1 TGTGCCAGCAAATGGGTGAACACTGAAGCTTTCTTT CASKWVNTEAFF
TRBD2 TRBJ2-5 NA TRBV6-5 TGTGCCAGCACCGGGACTAGCGCTCAAGAGACCCAGTACTTC CASTGTSAQETQYF
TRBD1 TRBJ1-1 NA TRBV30 TGTGCCTGGGGCACAGGGGACCTCAACACTGAAGCTTTCTTT CAWGTGDLNTEAFF
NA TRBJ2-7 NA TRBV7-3 TGTGCCAGCAGCTTAGGGCAGGTCCCCTACGAGCAGTACTTC CASSLGQVPYEQYF
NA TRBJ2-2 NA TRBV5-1 TGCGCCAGCAGCTTGGCTCCGAACACCGGGGAGCTGTTTTTT CASSLAPNTGELFF
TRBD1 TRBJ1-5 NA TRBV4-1 TGCGCCAGCAGCCAAGAGAAACAGGGGCATCAGCCCCAGCATTTT CASSQEKQGHQPQHF
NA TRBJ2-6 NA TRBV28 TGTGCCAGCAGTTTATGGCAGGGGAGCTCTGGGGCCAACGTCCTGACTTTC CASSLWQGSSGANVLTF